The clone carrying this T cell receptor beta chain is large (0.1 to 1%) in the sample. This sample was included in a study of circulating CD8 cells and anti-PD-1 response in melanoma. Overall study: Every 2 weeks, patients got 3 mg/kg nivolumab intravenously.

CDR1 is MNHEY and CDR2 is SMNVEV in the germline V gene (reference sequence). The length of the CDR3 is 18 residues. Trimming at V came to 3 bases and at J to 0 bases, leaving 9 bases not matched to a gene. TCR libraries were prepared from 15 ng of total RNA with the QIAseq Immune Repertoire TCR panel. TCRdb re-analysed the reads in MiXCR, keeping a single row per CDR3 protein. The table has around 670 distinct CDR3 sequences, 5% to 6.5% seen once. Four subsets defined by PD-1 and/or TIGIT were sorted from live CD3+CD8+TCRalphabeta+ cells. V usage is TRBV27 and J usage is TRBJ2-3, with 10 bases aligning to TRBD2. The source is a human donor with melanoma. Specimen: CD8+ T cells from PBMCs, collected at baseline or after one month of anti-PD-1 therapy (not recorded which). The CDR3 spells CASSFFKSGGGSTDTQYF. DNA for the CDR3: TGTGCCAGCAGTTTCTTTAAAAGCGGGGGGGGAAGCACAGATACGCAGTATTTT.